This T cell receptor (beta chain) was observed in a study of blood T cell repertoires in COVID-19. About the research overall: The analysed material was cDNA or gDNA that came from T cells, B-cell-depleted T cells, or PBMCs.

The data were produced by immunoSEQ multiplex PCR, yet TCRdb's version contains in-frame clones alone and is incomplete. The table includes fewer than 35,000 clones, roughly nine tenths detected once. The sequence came from a man aged 80 or over with acute or convalescent COVID-19. Specimen: peripheral blood.

DNA for the CDR3: TGTGCCAGCAGTTTAGGGCAGGGGAATACCGGGGAGCTGTTTTTT. Residues: CASSLGQGNTGELFF. The gene calls are TRBV28 and TRBJ2-2, with D possibly TRBD1 on 6 matching bases. CDR1 MDHEN and CDR2 SYDVKM come from the germline V gene. This CDR3 is built from 15 residues. V lost 2 bases to trimming and J lost 5 bases, with 12 bases between them.